A selection of T cell receptor beta chains follows, all from one sample in a study of chemoradiotherapy in HPV16-positive cancers. This table comes from immunoSEQ multiplex PCR, and its TCRdb copy is limited to in-frame clones, with some not included. The sample lists over 5,000 clones; 70% to 90% were seen once. The sample was tumor tissue, taken from a patient who underwent chemoradiotherapy. Source of these receptors: a human donor with HPV-associated anogenital cancer. CDR3s include the opening cysteine and the closing phenylalanine or tryptophan. Each record gives: J gene, clone size, D gene, V gene, CDR3 DNA, CDR3 protein. D genes are given only for firm matches. Where a row states a size, it is once, few, many or the class of an expanded clone; other rows omit it.

>TRBJ2-7|-|TRBD2|TRBV5-1
TGCGCCAGCAGCTTGACTAGCGGAACCTCGGATGGGTCTTACGAGCAGTACTTC
CASSLTSGTSDGSYEQYF
>TRBJ1-5|-|-|TRBV15
TGTGCCACCAGCAGAGTCGGGGACAAACAGTATCAGCCCCAGCATTTT
CATSRVGDKQYQPQHF
>TRBJ1-2|-|-|TRBV19
TGTGCCAGTAGTTCGGGGGTAAACTATGGCTACACCTTC
CASSSGVNYGYTF
>TRBJ1-2|-|TRBD1|TRBV19
TGTGCCAGTAGTTTACACAGGGGGCAGTCTCATGGCTACACCTTC
CASSLHRGQSHGYTF
>TRBJ2-2|-|TRBD2|TRBV10-3
TGTGCCATCTCACTCGGGACTAGCGGGATCCTGGCCGGGGAGCTGTTTTTT
CAISLGTSGILAGELFF
>TRBJ2-7|-|TRBD2|TRBV2
TGTGCCAGCAGTGACCCCGAGGGGCTTAGCGGGAGAGGCTCCTACGAGCAGTACTTC
CASSDPEGLSGRGSYEQYF
>TRBJ2-7|-|-|TRBV5-4
TGTGCCAGCAGCTTAACCGGGACGGCTTCCTACGAGCAGTACTTC
CASSLTGTASYEQYF
>TRBJ1-3|-|-|TRBV6-4
TGTGCCAGCAGTGACCTTAGACCCACGGAAGGCACCATATATTTT
CASSDLRPTEGTIYF
>TRBJ2-1|-|TRBD2|TRBV19
TGTGCCAGTAGTAACGGCGGGAGTAATGAGCAGTTCTTC
CASSNGGSNEQFF
>TRBJ2-7|-|TRBD1|TRBV7-3
TGTGCCAGCAGCCCTGGGACAGGTCCCTACGAGCAGTACTTC
CASSPGTGPYEQYF
>TRBJ2-1|-|TRBD1|TRBV7-2
TGTGCCAGCAGCCCTGGGACAGCAAGTGGGGAGCAGTTCTTC
CASSPGTASGEQFF
>TRBJ1-2|-|TRBD1|TRBV7-3
TGTGCCAGCAGCTCGACACAGGGGAACTACACCTTC
CASSSTQGNYTF
>TRBJ2-1|-|TRBD1|TRBV10-3
TGTGCCATCAGTGACCCAGGAGGGACAGGGTTAATGGAGCAGTTCTTC
CAISDPGGTGLMEQFF
>TRBJ2-2|-|-|TRBV2
TGTGCCAGCAGTGCTAAGAACACCGGGGAGCTGTTTTTT
CASSAKNTGELFF
>TRBJ2-1|-|-|TRBV5-1
TGCGCCAGCAGCTTGGCTGAGCAAGTCAATGAGCAGTTCTTC
CASSLAEQVNEQFF
>TRBJ1-5|-|-|TRBV19
TGTGCCAGTAGTATCATTGGGGCAGGGGTTGAGCCCCAGCATTTT
CASSIIGAGVEPQHF
>TRBJ2-1|-|-|TRBV9
TGTGCCAGCAGCGTACCAGCCGGCAATGAGCAGTTCTTC
CASSVPAGNEQFF
>TRBJ1-1|-|-|TRBV30
TGTGCCTGGAGTGGAGGGCTTGAAGCTTTCTTT
CAWSGGLEAFF
>TRBJ2-7|-|TRBD1|TRBV12-5
TGTGCTAGTGCCCTAGCCGGGACAGGCCACTACGAGCAGTACTTC
CASALAGTGHYEQYF
>TRBJ1-1|-|-|TRBV2
TGTGCCAGCAGTGTCGACGGGCCCACTGAAGCTTTCTTT
CASSVDGPTEAFF
>TRBJ1-2|-|-|TRBV2
TGTGCCAGCAGTGAAGAAGGGGAGAGTTACTATGGCTACACCTTC
CASSEEGESYYGYTF
>TRBJ2-7|-|-|TRBV6-5
TGTGCCAGCAGACACTCAACAGGTTTCCACGAGCAGTACTTC
CASRHSTGFHEQYF
>TRBJ2-6|-|-|TRBV19
TGTGCCAGTAGTATAGCGCTGGTTGGGGCCAACGTCCTGACTTTC
CASSIALVGANVLTF
>TRBJ1-3|-|TRBD1|TRBV2
TGTGCCAGCAGTGTCGGGACAGCAGGAAACACCATATATTTT
CASSVGTAGNTIYF
>TRBJ1-1|-|TRBD1|TRBV9
TGTGCCAGCAGCGCTTCGAGCCTAGGGACAGGAGCTTTCTTT
CASSASSLGTGAFF
>TRBJ1-5|-|-|TRBV9
TGTGCCAGCAGCGAAGGGGGTGTCAATCAGCCCCAGCATTTT
CASSEGGVNQPQHF
>TRBJ2-6|-|TRBD2|TRBV19
TGTGCCAGTAGCGATATAGCGTGGCTAGCGGGAGGGTATGGGGCCAACGTCCTGACTTTC
CASSDIAWLAGGYGANVLTF
>TRBJ2-2|few|TRBD2|TRBV9
TGTGCCAGCAAGCCGGGACTAGAAAGGATCGGGGAGCTGTTTTTT
CASKPGLERIGELFF
>TRBJ2-7|-|TRBD1|TRBV5-1
TGCGCCAGCAGACTTGACAGGGGGAGAGGCGAGCAGTACTTC
CASRLDRGRGEQYF
>TRBJ1-2|-|-|TRBV19
TGTGCCAGTAGTATTTATCACAGAGCTAACTATGGCTACACCTTC
CASSIYHRANYGYTF
>TRBJ1-1|-|TRBD1|TRBV4-2
TGTGCCAGCAGCCACGCACAGGGGACGGGAACTGAAGCTTTCTTT
CASSHAQGTGTEAFF
>TRBJ1-1|-|TRBD1|TRBV11-1
TGTGCCAGCAGACCGGGACAGTCGAACACTGAAGCTTTCTTT
CASRPGQSNTEAFF
>TRBJ2-1|-|-|TRBV5-6
TGTGCCAGCAGCTTGGTCGACTCCAATGAGCAGTTCTTC
CASSLVDSNEQFF
>TRBJ2-3|-|TRBD2|TRBV15
TGTGCCACCAGCAGAAAATATCTGGGACTAGCGGACACAGATACGCAGTATTTT
CATSRKYLGLADTDTQYF
>TRBJ1-1|-|-|TRBV28
TGTGCCAGCAGTTTCAAAGTTGAAGCTTTCTTT
CASSFKVEAFF
>TRBJ2-2|-|-|TRBV5-5
TGTGCCAGCAGGGGGGGGACAGCTAACACCGGGGAGCTGTTTTTT
CASRGGTANTGELFF